This is a list of T cell receptor beta chains from one sample in a study of blood T cell repertoires in COVID-19. This table comes from immunoSEQ multiplex PCR, and its TCRdb copy is limited to in-frame clones, with some not included. This sample carries 60,000 to 65,000 clones, approximately 79% of them seen once, and the ten largest clones take about 20%. The sample comprised peripheral blood. The receptors stem from a woman older than 75 with active or convalescent COVID-19. CDR3s include the opening cysteine and the closing phenylalanine or tryptophan. D genes are given only for firm matches. Clone size appears in some rows only: once, few, many, or a class for an expanded clone.

CDR3 length	V gene	J gene	clone size	D gene	CDR3 DNA	CDR3 protein
16	TRBV6-6	TRBJ2-1	NA	TRBD1	TGTGCCAGCAGGTATGGTGCAGACAGGGCCAACAATGAGCAGTTCTTC	CASRYGADRANNEQFF
14	TRBV10-3	TRBJ1-1	NA	TRBD1	TGTGCCATCAGTGAGAGGGGGACAGGAGTTCAGGCTTTCTTT	CAISERGTGVQAFF
15	TRBV4-1	TRBJ1-2	NA	TRBD1	TGCGCCAGCAGCTCCCGGACAGGGGTCGGCTATGGCTACACCTTC	CASSSRTGVGYGYTF
19	TRBV5-1	TRBJ2-5	NA	TRBD2	TGCGCCAGCAGCTCCCGGGCTAGGACTAGCGGGGGGGCCGGAGAGACCCAGTACTTC	CASSSRARTSGGAGETQYF
12	TRBV12-5	TRBJ1-2	NA	NA	TGTGCTAGTGCCAGGGACACTTATGGCTACACCTTC	CASARDTYGYTF
15	TRBV9	TRBJ1-2	NA	NA	TGTGCCAGCAGCGTAGAAGCGGGACTGAACTATGGCTACACCTTC	CASSVEAGLNYGYTF
17	TRBV9	TRBJ2-1	NA	TRBD2	TGTGCCAGCAGCGTAGATCTTAGCGGGGGGTCCCACAATGAGCAGTTCTTC	CASSVDLSGGSHNEQFF
12	TRBV6-5	TRBJ1-1	NA	TRBD1	TGTGCCAGCAGAGGACAGGCTACTGAAGCTTTCTTT	CASRGQATEAFF
18	TRBV19	TRBJ1-1	NA	NA	TGTGCCAGTAGTATACGCATAGGAACCAGGGGTATGAACACTGAAGCTTTCTTT	CASSIRIGTRGMNTEAFF
15	TRBV6-5	TRBJ1-5	NA	TRBD1	TGTGCCAGCAGTTCCTACAGGGGACCAAATCAGCCCCAGCATTTT	CASSSYRGPNQPQHF
15	TRBV3-1/TRBV3-2	TRBJ2-3	few	NA	TGTGCCAGCAGCCCCTTAGCGGTGGTAACAGATACGCAGTATTTT	CASSPLAVVTDTQYF
15	TRBV19	TRBJ2-3	few	TRBD1	TGTGCCAGTAGTATAGGGACAGGGAACACAGATACGCAGTATTTT	CASSIGTGNTDTQYF
14	TRBV6-5	TRBJ1-2	NA	NA	TGTGCCAGCATAACCGACAGAGCTTTTGTTAGCTACACCTTC	CASITDRAFVSYTF
16	TRBV18	TRBJ2-1	NA	TRBD1	TGTGCCAGCTCACCCGGACAGGGCGATTTCTACAATGAGCAGTTCTTC	CASSPGQGDFYNEQFF
15	TRBV7-9	TRBJ1-3	NA	NA	TGTGCCAGCAGCTCCTATACAGGGTCTGGAAACACCATATATTTT	CASSSYTGSGNTIYF
15	TRBV30	TRBJ2-1	NA	TRBD2	TGTGCCTCCTCCACCGGGGGGGCCAAGAGGAATGAGCAGTTCTTC	CASSTGGAKRNEQFF
16	TRBV3-1/TRBV3-2	TRBJ1-5	NA	TRBD1	TGTGCCAGCAGCCAGGGTCTACAGGGGCCCATCGGGCCCCAGCATTTT	CASSQGLQGPIGPQHF
17	TRBV19	TRBJ1-5	NA	TRBD1	TGTGCCAGTAGTGTGTCTGGGACAGGGGGCGGCAATCAGCCCCAGCATTTT	CASSVSGTGGGNQPQHF
15	TRBV6-4	TRBJ2-3	NA	TRBD2	TGTGCCAGCAGTGCTAGCGGGGGGGAGACAGATACGCAGTATTTT	CASSASGGETDTQYF
15	TRBV5-1	TRBJ2-1	NA	TRBD2	TGCGCCAGCAGCCCCGCGCCCGGGGGGTACAATGAGCAGTTCTTC	CASSPAPGGYNEQFF
13	TRBV13	TRBJ2-7	few	NA	TGTGCCAGCAGCTTAAGTTCCTGGCACGAGCAGTACTTC	CASSLSSWHEQYF
15	TRBV5-5	TRBJ1-1	NA	NA	TGTGCCAGCAGCTTAGGCGACAGGACTTACACTGAAGCTTTCTTT	CASSLGDRTYTEAFF
17	TRBV10-3	TRBJ2-6	NA	NA	TGTGCCATCAGTGAGCCCGGGGGGCTCTCTGGGGCCAACGTCCTGACTTTC	CAISEPGGLSGANVLTF
14	TRBV2	TRBJ1-5	NA	NA	TGTGCCAGCAGTGACCGGACAGCGAATCAGCCCCAGCATTTT	CASSDRTANQPQHF
16	TRBV14	TRBJ1-1	NA	NA	TGTGCCAGCAGCCACTACTGGGGGTCAGGGGAACCTGAAGCTTTCTTT	CASSHYWGSGEPEAFF
14	TRBV5-1	TRBJ1-2	NA	TRBD1	TGCGCCAGCAGCAGGGACAGGGACCTGGGAGGCTACACCTTC	CASSRDRDLGGYTF
17	TRBV2	TRBJ1-2	NA	NA	TGTGCCAGCATCCTTATTTACGGCAAACAGACTAACTATGGCTACACCTTC	CASILIYGKQTNYGYTF
15	TRBV5-1	TRBJ1-2	NA	NA	TGCGCCAGCAGCTTGGACCAGGGTCAGGGCTATGGCTACACCTTC	CASSLDQGQGYGYTF
13	TRBV6-5	TRBJ1-6	NA	NA	TGTGCCAGCAGGGGGGGGTTTGGTTCACCCCTCCACTTT	CASRGGFGSPLHF
15	TRBV7-3	TRBJ1-2	NA	TRBD1	TGTGCCAGCAAGAAAGGGACAGAAGATAACTATGGCTACACCTTC	CASKKGTEDNYGYTF
16	TRBV5-1	TRBJ2-1	NA	TRBD2	TGCGCCAGCAGCTTGGTGGGACTAGCGACCTACAATGAGCAGTTCTTC	CASSLVGLATYNEQFF
14	TRBV2	TRBJ2-3	NA	NA	TGTGCCAGCGGCAGGGATTTAGGCACAGATACGCAGTATTTT	CASGRDLGTDTQYF
13	TRBV6-6	TRBJ1-5	NA	NA	TGTGCCAGCAGCGTATTAACAAATCAGCCCCAGCATTTT	CASSVLTNQPQHF
16	TRBV19	TRBJ1-6	NA	TRBD1	TGTGCCAGTAGACCAGGACAGGGCTCTGGGAATTCACCCCTCCACTTT	CASRPGQGSGNSPLHF
16	TRBV5-1	TRBJ1-1	NA	NA	TGCGCCAGCAGCTTGGATCTCCATAGGGGCGACACTGAAGCTTTCTTT	CASSLDLHRGDTEAFF
15	TRBV2	TRBJ1-6	NA	TRBD1	TGTGCCAGCAGTGAACGGGGCAGGGGGGATTCACCCCTCCACTTT	CASSERGRGDSPLHF
15	TRBV5-1	TRBJ1-2	NA	TRBD1	TGCGCCAGCAGCTTGGGGGCAGGGGGCGTCTATGGCTACACCTTC	CASSLGAGGVYGYTF
17	TRBV2	TRBJ1-2	NA	TRBD1	TGTGCCAGCAAATTCGACAGGGGGCCATCCGATAACTATGGCTACACCTTC	CASKFDRGPSDNYGYTF
15	TRBV21-1	TRBJ2-3	NA	NA	TGTGCCAGCAGCAAAGATAAGGGGGGCACAGATACGCAGTATTTT	CASSKDKGGTDTQYF
15	TRBV6-5	TRBJ2-5	NA	TRBD1	TGTGCCAGCAGTATAATACAGGGGGCCCAAGAGACCCAGTACTTC	CASSIIQGAQETQYF
14	TRBV10-3	TRBJ2-1	once	TRBD2	TGTGCCATCACGAGCGCTAGCGGCAACAATGAGCAGTTCTTC	CAITSASGNNEQFF
13	TRBV11-2	TRBJ1-5	NA	NA	TGTGCCAGCAGCTTAAACAGGGAACAGCCCCAGCATTTT	CASSLNREQPQHF
18	TRBV5-1	TRBJ2-4	NA	TRBD1	TGCGCCAGCAGCGTAGGACAGGGCTCTAGATTAGCCAAAAACATTCAGTACTTC	CASSVGQGSRLAKNIQYF
13	TRBV5-1	TRBJ2-3	NA	NA	TGCGCCAGCAGCGACTTGAGCACAGATACGCAGTATTTT	CASSDLSTDTQYF
16	TRBV7-9	TRBJ1-4	NA	TRBD1	TGTGCCAGCGGCTCCACCCGCGGGACAGAGTTTGGGGGACTGTTTTTT	CASGSTRGTEFGGLFF
15	TRBV9	TRBJ2-3	NA	NA	TGTGCCAGCAGCGTAGGGGGGCTTCCCACAGATACGCAGTATTTT	CASSVGGLPTDTQYF
15	TRBV5-1	TRBJ2-1	NA	TRBD2	TGCGCCAGCAGCTTAGCGGGACTCTTGAACAATGAGCAGTTCTTC	CASSLAGLLNNEQFF
13	TRBV19	TRBJ2-7	NA	NA	TGTGCCAGTAGTATAGGGTTGGCCATTGAGCAGTACTTC	CASSIGLAIEQYF
15	TRBV5-1	TRBJ1-4	NA	NA	TGCGCCAGCAGCTTGATTTCGGCGGCTAATGAAAAACTGTTTTTT	CASSLISAANEKLFF
13	TRBV19	TRBJ1-1	NA	NA	TGTGCCAGTAGTAGGTTAGGCGGGGTTGAAGCTTTCTTT	CASSRLGGVEAFF
16	TRBV4-1	TRBJ1-1	NA	NA	TGCGCCAGCAGCCGTGGACTCTCCAGCGTGAACACTGAAGCTTTCTTT	CASSRGLSSVNTEAFF
15	TRBV18	TRBJ2-1	NA	NA	TGTGCCAGCTCACCACCGTCTAGCTCTAAGAATGAGCAGTTCTTC	CASSPPSSSKNEQFF
13	TRBV29-1	TRBJ2-7	NA	NA	TGCAGCGTGGGGGGGCTGCCTACGTACGAGCAGTACTTC	CSVGGLPTYEQYF
15	TRBV7-2	TRBJ2-1	NA	NA	TGTGCCAGCAGCTATTCCGGGGGCTCCTACAATGAGCAGTTCTTC	CASSYSGGSYNEQFF